One TCR beta chain is described in this entry. Germline-derived CDR1 and CDR2 are SQVTM and ANQGSEA. CDR3 length: 13 amino acids. Trimming took off 8 bases at V and 0 bases at J, with 12 bases between the two ends. The table came from immunoSEQ multiplex PCR; TCRdb's copy has only in-frame clones and leaves some out. The table has over 50,000 clones, less than 90% seen once. This specimen belongs to a study of blood T cell repertoires in COVID-19. The material sequenced was peripheral blood. This chain uses TRBV29-1 with TRBJ2-3; D is uncertain. The receptor was isolated from a man aged 60 to 75 with COVID-19, enrolled during active disease. The CDR3 sequence: CSTDKESTDTQYF. CDR3 sequence (DNA): TGCAGCACAGACAAGGAAAGCACAGATACGCAGTATTTT.